Listed here are 20 T cell receptor beta chains from one sample, sequenced in a study of cytomegalovirus exposure and HLA in healthy donors. The table came from immunoSEQ multiplex PCR; TCRdb's copy has only in-frame clones and leaves some out. The table has fewer than 130,000 clones, approximately 90% seen once. The sequenced material came from PBMCs. All receptors come from a woman aged 25 to 45 in good health and CMV-seropositive.

V and J are TRBV30 and TRBJ1-6, with D maybe TRBD1 (6 bases). This CDR3 is 14 amino acids long. The germline V gene has CDR1 GTSNPN and CDR2 SVGIG (reference sequence). Deletions cut 4 bases from V and 5 bases from J, with 12 bases between. The CDR3 bases are TGTGCCTGGAAATTAGGGGGTAATAATTCACCCCTCCACTTT. Translation gives CAWKLGGNNSPLHF.

This clone occurred a few times. The chain combines TRBV19 with TRBJ2-7; 8 bases align to TRBD1. V trimming: 4 bases; J trimming: 2 bases; junction bases outside the gene matches: 7. The CDR3 contains 15 residues. Germline-derived CDR1 and CDR2 are LNHDA and SQIVND (reference sequence). The CDR3 coding sequence is TGTGCCAGTAGTACCTCCGGGACAGGTCCCTACGAGCAGTACTTC. It specifies CASSTSGTGPYEQYF.

This chain connects TRBV15 to TRBJ2-2; D unclear. V lost 3 bases and J lost 4, with 6 bases in between. This CDR3 region has 13 residues. Germline CDR1 and CDR2: LNHNV and YYDKDF (reference sequence). The CDR3 DNA reads as TGTGCCACCAGCAGGCGTGGCACCGGGGAGCTGTTTTTT. Amino acids: CATSRRGTGELFF.

This clone was observed a handful of times. This chain connects TRBV5-4 to TRBJ2-5; 12 positions match TRBD2. Per germline, CDR1 SGHNT and CDR2 YYREEE (reference sequence). V was pared by 5 bases and J by 6 bases, with 5 bases of the junction left unmatched. The length of the CDR3 is 14 residues. The CDR3 DNA sequence: TGTGCCAGCAGGGTGACTAGCGGGAGTCAGACCCAGTACTTC. Residues: CASRVTSGSQTQYF.

V and J are TRBV13 and TRBJ2-7; D unresolved. This CDR3 is 13 amino acids long. V was cut by 0 bases and J by 5 bases, with 8 bases left in between. Germline CDR1 reads PRHDT; CDR2 reads FYEKMQ (reference sequence). This CDR3 is CASSLGLSHEQYF. The CDR3, as DNA: TGTGCCAGCAGCTTAGGCCTTTCCCACGAGCAGTACTTC.

The table lists this clone with a count of one. The rearrangement uses TRBV10-3 and TRBJ2-7; TRBD1 is a possible D gene (5 bases). Looked up from germline, CDR1 is ENHRY and CDR2 is SYGVKD. Trimming took off 7 bases at V and 3 bases at J, with 19 bases between the two ends. This CDR3 is built from 15 residues. The CDR3 loop reads CAITQQPGAIYEQYF. For the CDR3, the DNA is TGTGCCATCACTCAGCAGCCTGGGGCCATCTACGAGCAGTACTTC.

V gene TRBV10-3 combines with J gene TRBJ2-1, with 9 bases aligning to TRBD2. This CDR3 has 14 residues. The ends lost 9 bases at V and 8 bases at J; junction bases unmatched: 11. Germline V gene sequence: CDR1 ENHRY, CDR2 SYGVKD. The CDR3 DNA reads TGTGCCATTCCCTCGGAGCGGGAGGCTCATGAGCAGTTCTTC. Protein sequence: CAIPSEREAHEQFF.

The chain couples TRBV28 to TRBJ2-2; 10 bases are shared with TRBD1. Germline trimming cut 7 bases from V and 3 bases from J; bases unmatched to any gene: 5. This CDR3 spans 15 amino acids. Germline lookup yields CDR1 MDHEN and CDR2 SYDVKM. The DNA for the CDR3 is TGTGCCAGCACCACCGGGACAGGGGACACCGGGGAGCTGTTTTTT. Translation: CASTTGTGDTGELFF.

The V gene is TRBV11-2, the J gene TRBJ2-7, with D maybe TRBD2 (6 bases). Trimming cost V 5 bases and J 4 bases, with 18 bases left between them. The CDR3 runs to 15 residues. In germline, CDR1 is SGHAT, CDR2 FQNNGV. CDR3 sequence (DNA): TGTGCCAGCAGCCGCCTTGACACTAGCTCATACGAGCAGTACTTC. Translated, it gives CASSRLDTSSYEQYF.

The V and J genes are TRBV5-4 and TRBJ1-1, with D tentatively TRBD1 (5 bases). The CDR3 is made up of 15 amino acids. The germline V and J ends were trimmed by 0 bases and 4 bases, with 13 bases remaining between them. Germline V gene lookup returns CDR1 SGHNT and CDR2 YYREEE (reference sequence). In DNA, the CDR3 is TGTGCCAGCAGCTTGGTGGGGGGAAGAGGCACTGAAGCTTTCTTT. Amino acid sequence: CASSLVGGRGTEAFF.

The genes are TRBV28 and TRBJ1-6; TRBD1 might be the D (6 bases). This CDR3 has 16 residues. Germline V lookup: CDR1 MDHEN, CDR2 SYDVKM. V was cut by 3 bases and J by 0 bases, with 9 bases left in between. The CDR3 region is CASSFRGGSYNSPLHF. DNA for the CDR3: TGTGCCAGCAGTTTCAGGGGCGGCTCCTATAATTCACCCCTCCACTTT.

This clone came up once. V is TRBV5-1 and J is TRBJ1-2, with 8 positions matching TRBD1. Germline CDR1 reads SGHRS; CDR2 reads YFSETQ. The CDR3 loop spans 15 amino acids. The junction had 6 bases not matched to a gene; V was cut back by 4 bases and J by 1 base. The CDR3 nucleotides are TGCGCCAGCAGCCAGACAGGGGACCATAACTATGGCTACACCTTC. Translating it yields CASSQTGDHNYGYTF.

This chain links TRBV11-1 with TRBJ2-1; 13 nucleotides agree with TRBD2. The CDR3 totals 17 residues. With V trimmed by 5 bases and J by 3 bases, 7 bases remained unmatched. The germline gives CDR1 SGHAT, CDR2 FQDESV (reference sequence). The CDR3 DNA reads TGTGCCAGCAGCCCCCTGCGGACTAGCGGGGGCTACAATGAGCAGTTCTTC. Amino acid sequence: CASSPLRTSGGYNEQFF.

This chain uses TRBV6-5 with TRBJ1-2; 12 bases agree with TRBD1. The CDR3 consists of 15 residues. Per germline, CDR1 MNHEY and CDR2 SVGAGI. Trimming removed 6 bases from V and 5 bases from J; junction bases left unmatched: 7. CDR3 nucleotides: TGTGCCAGCAGGAGTCGGGGACAGGGGGCGTATGGCTACACCTTC. Its translation is CASRSRGQGAYGYTF.

V and J are TRBV7-2 and TRBJ2-4, with a possible D match to TRBD1 (5 bases). Germline assignment: CDR1 SGHTA and CDR2 FQGNSA. The length of the CDR3 is 14 residues. The V end was cut by 1 base, the J end by 8 bases, with 12 bases between. This CDR3 reads CASSLDRLGDIQYF. The CDR3 nucleotides are TGTGCCAGCAGCTTAGACAGGCTAGGGGACATTCAGTACTTC. Supplemented by reference TRBV7-2 and TRBJ2-4, the full variable domain reads GAGVSQSPSNKVTEKGKDVELRCDPISGHTALYWYRQSLGQGLEFLIYFQGNSAPDKSGLPSDRFSAERTGGSVSTLTIQRTQQEDSAVYLCASSLDRLGDIQYFGAGTRLSVL.

This rearrangement joins TRBV28 to TRBJ1-2; possible D gene TRBD1, 5 bases. V shed 3 bases and J shed 8 bases, with 13 bases lying between them. Germline CDR1 and CDR2: MDHEN and SYDVKM. The CDR3 has 13 residues. The CDR3 DNA is TGTGCCAGCAGTTTGTGGGGCTTAGGAGGCTACACCTTC. Its protein product is CASSLWGLGGYTF.

The chain couples TRBV18 to TRBJ2-5, with 10 bases aligning to TRBD1. The V gene's germline CDR1 is KGHSH and CDR2 LQKENI. There are 15 residues in the CDR3. V lost 6 bases, J lost 2 bases, and 6 bases stayed unmatched. The CDR3 region has the DNA TGTGCCAGCTCCCCTGGGACAGGGGCTCAAGAGACCCAGTACTTC. Protein: CASSPGTGAQETQYF.

The sample holds one count of this clone. The V and J genes are TRBV7-8 and TRBJ2-7, with 8 bases aligning to TRBD2. V lost 3 bases, J lost 0 bases, and 4 bases stayed unmatched. Germline loops: CDR1 SGHVS, CDR2 FQNEAQ. There are 15 residues in the CDR3. CDR3 nucleotide sequence: TGTGCCAGCAGCTTCTCTAGCGGGCTCTCCTACGAGCAGTACTTC. Amino acid sequence: CASSFSSGLSYEQYF.

J is TRBJ2-1 and V is TRBV4-3, with 7 bases fitting TRBD2. With 3 bases clipped from V and 4 bases from J, the junction kept 6 bases outside the gene matches. The germline gives CDR1 LGHNA, CDR2 YSLEER. This CDR3 is built from 15 residues. CDR3 nucleotide sequence: TGCGCCAGCAGCCAGCGGGGGAGCAGGTACAATGAGCAGTTCTTC. This encodes CASSQRGSRYNEQFF.

V is TRBV14 and J is TRBJ2-1, with D possibly being TRBD2 (7 bases). Germline V gives CDR1 SGHDN, CDR2 FVKESK. The CDR3 consists of 17 residues. Trimming left V 4 bases short and J 4 bases short, with 20 bases between. The CDR3 region has the DNA TGTGCCAGCAGCCTATCCGAAATTGGGGGGGCGTACAATGAGCAGTTCTTC. This codes for CASSLSEIGGAYNEQFF.